The 26 T cell receptor beta chains presented below share a single source sample, sequenced in a study of blood T cell repertoires in COVID-19. Assay used: immunoSEQ multiplex PCR; TCRdb lists only in-frame clones, some missing. The sample yields 150,000 to 200,000 clones, around 87% seen once. Sequences were obtained from peripheral blood. The receptors were sampled from a young man with acute or convalescent COVID-19.

The CDR3 here is CASSQDQDLAGETQYF. The CDR3 nucleotides are TGTGCCAGCAGCCAAGACCAGGACTTAGCAGGCGAGACCCAGTACTTC. The chain recombines TRBV4-2 with TRBJ2-5, with D perhaps matching TRBD2 (5 bases). With 0 bases removed from V and 5 bases from J, the gap between germline ends came to 16 bases. In germline, CDR1 is LGHNA, CDR2 YNFKEQ. CDR3 length: 16 amino acids.

The genes are TRBV19 and TRBJ1-5, with 9 bases identical to TRBD1. The CDR3 spans 17 residues. The V and J ends lost 2 bases and 1 base, in that order; junction bases with no gene match: 6. The germline V gene encodes CDR1 LNHDA and CDR2 SQIVND (reference sequence). CDR3 nucleotide sequence: TGTGCCAGTAGTATATGGACAGGGGCTGAAAGCAATCAGCCCCAGCATTTT. Protein sequence: CASSIWTGAESNQPQHF.

The chain links TRBV4-1 to TRBJ2-7; the match to TRBD2 covers 13 bases. Unmatched junction bases numbered 4, after V lost 2 bases and J lost 6 bases. Germline CDR1 is MGHRA and CDR2 is YSYEKL. The CDR3 contains 15 residues. The CDR3 DNA follows: TGCGCCAGCAGCCAAACTAGCGGGGGGGCCCTCGAGCAGTACTTC. It specifies CASSQTSGGALEQYF.

The chain uses TRBV5-1 and TRBJ2-7; 10 bases match TRBD1. The CDR3 length is 16 residues. The ends lost 0 bases at V and 5 bases at J; junction bases unmatched: 8. Germline values: CDR1 SGHRS, CDR2 YFSETQ. This CDR3 reads CASSLGATGGFNEQYF. The CDR3 coding sequence is TGCGCCAGCAGCTTGGGGGCGACAGGGGGCTTCAACGAGCAGTACTTC.

The chain employs TRBV5-1 and TRBJ2-1, with 8 bases aligning to TRBD1. V lost 4 bases and J lost 7; bases outside the gene matches: 13. The CDR3 runs 16 residues. Germline CDR1 is SGHRS and CDR2 is YFSETQ. CDR3 protein: CASSHGYKTGDNEQFF. CDR3 nucleotides: TGCGCCAGCAGCCACGGCTACAAGACAGGGGATAATGAGCAGTTCTTC.

The V and J genes are TRBV10-3 and TRBJ2-7, with D unclear. The CDR3 loop spans 12 amino acids. Trimming left V 8 bases short and J 2 bases short, with 10 bases between. From germline, CDR1 is ENHRY and CDR2 SYGVKD. For the CDR3, the DNA is TGTGCCATCGCGGCGGAGCCCTACGAGCAGTACTTC. It encodes CAIAAEPYEQYF.

The chain combines TRBV28 with TRBJ2-1; TRBD1 matches 10 bases. The J segment lost 7 bases and the V segment lost 5 bases, leaving 8 bases of the junction unmatched. The CDR3 is 15 residues long. The V gene's germline CDR1 is MDHEN and CDR2 SYDVKM. The CDR3 region is CASSVSGQGRNEQFF. CDR3 in DNA: TGTGCCAGCAGTGTCTCGGGACAGGGGAGAAATGAGCAGTTCTTC.

The V gene is TRBV20-1, the J gene TRBJ1-6; D gene ambiguous. Trimming shortened V by 3 bases and J by 7 bases, and 13 bases separated the two germline ends. Germline V gives CDR1 DFQATT, CDR2 SNEGSKA (reference sequence). This CDR3 is built from 14 residues. The CDR3 DNA reads TGCAGTGCTAGTCGGCCAGGAGGCAATTCACCCCTCCACTTT. This gives the protein CSASRPGGNSPLHF.

V gene TRBV7-3 combines with J gene TRBJ2-1, with 12 positions matching TRBD2. CDR1 SGHTA and CDR2 FQGTGA come from the germline V gene. J was trimmed by 6 bases and V by 1 base; bases with no gene match: 7. The CDR3 totals 17 residues. The chain's CDR3 is CASSLRGTSGFGNEQFF. The CDR3 nucleotides are TGTGCCAGCAGCTTAAGGGGGACTAGCGGGTTCGGCAATGAGCAGTTCTTC. The variable domain in full, with the rest retrieved from reference TRBV7-3 and TRBJ2-1, is GAGVSQTPSNKVTEKGKYVELRCDPISGHTALYWYRQSLGQGPEFLIYFQGTGAADDSGLPNDRFFAVRPEGSVSTLKIQRTERGDSAVYLCASSLRGTSGFGNEQFFGPGTRLTVL.

The chain employs TRBV7-9 and TRBJ1-6; 9 nucleotides align to TRBD1. The CDR3 runs 15 residues. Germline V gene data show CDR1 as SEHNR and CDR2 as FQNEAQ (reference sequence). V was pared by 5 bases and J by 9 bases, with 8 bases of the junction left unmatched. For the CDR3, the DNA is TGTGCCAGCAGCCCGGGACAGGGAAGAGGTTCACCCCTCCACTTT. Its protein is CASSPGQGRGSPLHF.

V gene TRBV5-4 combines with J gene TRBJ1-6, with 7 positions matching TRBD1. Germline V lookup: CDR1 SGHNT, CDR2 YYREEE (reference sequence). J was trimmed by 5 bases and V by 1 base; bases with no gene match: 3. CDR3 size: 15 residues. The CDR3 region has the DNA TGTGCCAGCAGCTTGCACAGGGGCGATAATTCACCCCTCCACTTT. It translates to CASSLHRGDNSPLHF.

The genes are TRBV24-1 and TRBJ1-1, with D maybe TRBD1 (6 bases). CDR1 and CDR2 from the germline V gene are KGHDR and SFDVKD. The CDR3 loop spans 12 amino acids. V lost 9 bases, J lost 5 bases, and 12 bases lay in between. This chain's CDR3 is CATRGGETEAFF. CDR3 DNA sequence: TGTGCCACCCGAGGGGGAGAGACTGAAGCTTTCTTT.

The V gene is TRBV25-1, the J gene TRBJ1-5; TRBD1 agrees at 10 bases. The CDR3 has 16 amino acids. Germline V gene data show CDR1 as MGHDK and CDR2 as SYGVNS. With 4 bases clipped from V and 1 base from J, the junction kept 4 bases outside the gene matches. The CDR3 is CASSAGTGVSNQPQHF. CDR3 DNA: TGTGCCAGCAGTGCCGGGACAGGGGTGAGCAATCAGCCCCAGCATTTT.

The chain combines TRBV5-1 with TRBJ2-3, with D maybe TRBD1 (5 bases). CDR1 is SGHRS, CDR2 YFSETQ, per germline. V gave up 0 bases and J gave up 3 bases, with 8 bases separating them. There are 14 residues in the CDR3. The CDR3 loop is CASSLETVTDTQYF. The CDR3 bases are TGCGCCAGCAGCTTGGAGACAGTGACAGATACGCAGTATTTT.

This chain connects TRBV6-5 to TRBJ2-1; weak D call: TRBD2 (5 bases). Trimming shortened V by 6 bases and J by 14 bases, and 14 bases separated the two germline ends. From germline, CDR1 is MNHEY and CDR2 SVGAGI. The CDR3 is 11 residues long. The CDR3: CASSSSVGEFF. CDR3 DNA sequence: TGTGCCAGCAGCTCCTCGGTCGGGGAGTTCTTC.

J is TRBJ2-1 and V is TRBV4-1; TRBD2 is a possible D gene (6 bases). This CDR3 is 16 amino acids long. V was pared by 3 bases and J by 0 bases, with 12 bases between. The V gene's germline CDR1 is MGHRA and CDR2 YSYEKL. The CDR3 DNA follows: TGCGCCAGCAGCCAGGTAGCGGAAGTCTCCTACAATGAGCAGTTCTTC. Protein: CASSQVAEVSYNEQFF.

This clone has only one observation. The rearrangement uses TRBV30 and TRBJ2-1, with D possibly matching TRBD2 (5 bases). Per the germline V gene, CDR1 is GTSNPN and CDR2 is SVGIG (reference sequence). Between the trimmed V and J ends, which lost 4 bases and 3 bases, there was a span of 7 bases. This CDR3 contains 12 residues. In nucleotides, the CDR3 is TGTGCCTGGAAGGCGGGCTACAATGAGCAGTTCTTC. Protein: CAWKAGYNEQFF.

This chain connects TRBV5-1 to TRBJ2-2, with 8 bases matching TRBD2. This CDR3 comprises 21 residues. Germline V gene lookup returns CDR1 SGHRS and CDR2 YFSETQ. J lost 5 bases, V lost 4 bases, and 25 bases had no gene match. The DNA of the CDR3 is TGCGCCAGCAGCGCCGGGTATGAGACTCGACTAGCGAGCAAGGGGACCGGGGAGCTGTTTTTT. It codes for CASSAGYETRLASKGTGELFF.

This chain connects TRBV15 to TRBJ1-5, with 9 bases lining up with TRBD1. Germline V lookup: CDR1 LNHNV, CDR2 YYDKDF (reference sequence). The CDR3 runs to 16 residues. V lost 1 base and J lost 3; bases outside the gene matches: 4. The CDR3 loop is CATSRGRQGVNQPQHF. The CDR3, as DNA: TGTGCCACCAGCAGAGGCAGACAGGGGGTCAATCAGCCCCAGCATTTT.

The chain is built from TRBV5-8 and TRBJ2-1; 7 nucleotides match TRBD2. Unmatched junction bases numbered 14, after V lost 2 bases and J lost 0 bases. Germline V gene sequence: CDR1 SGHTS, CDR2 YDEGEE. This CDR3 comprises 19 residues. The CDR3 spells CASSLNRVAAGSSYNEQFF. The CDR3 coding sequence is TGTGCCAGCAGCTTAAATCGAGTGGCAGCGGGGAGCTCCTACAATGAGCAGTTCTTC.

This clone appeared a few times. The rearrangement links TRBV28 to TRBJ1-3, with 8 bases matching TRBD1. J lost 3 bases, V lost 2 bases, and 9 bases had no gene match. CDR1 is MDHEN and CDR2 is SYDVKM in the germline V gene. CDR3 size: 17 residues. The DNA for the CDR3 is TGTGCCAGCAGTTTACTTGGGACAGGAATAATTGGAAACACCATATATTTT. Protein sequence: CASSLLGTGIIGNTIYF.

V gene TRBV6-1 combines with J gene TRBJ2-2, with TRBD1 identical over 8 bases. This CDR3 is built from 16 residues. The V segment lost 0 bases and the J segment 6 bases; nucleotides outside the gene matches: 6. The V gene's germline CDR1 is MNHNS and CDR2 SASEGT. The CDR3 is CASSEAADRVAGELFF. The DNA for the CDR3 is TGTGCCAGCAGTGAAGCCGCGGACAGGGTCGCCGGGGAGCTGTTTTTT.

This rearrangement joins TRBV19 to TRBJ2-1, with D possibly matching TRBD1 (6 bases). V was pared by 0 bases and J by 3 bases, with 12 bases between. CDR3 length: 16 amino acids. Germline V gives CDR1 LNHDA, CDR2 SQIVND (reference sequence). CDR3 protein: CASSIERDTYYNEQFF. The CDR3, as DNA: TGTGCCAGTAGTATAGAAAGGGACACCTACTACAATGAGCAGTTCTTC. The full variable domain, in which reference TRBV19 and TRBJ2-1 provide the parts outside the CDR3, is DGGITQSPKYLFRKEGQNVTLSCEQNLNHDAMYWYRQDPGQGLRLIYYSQIVNDFQKGDIAEGYSVSREKKESFPLTVTSAQKNPTAFYLCASSIERDTYYNEQFFGPGTRLTVL.

The chain couples TRBV29-1 to TRBJ2-7, with TRBD1 identical over 7 bases. CDR1 is SQVTM and CDR2 is ANQGSEA in the germline V gene. The CDR3 length is 14 residues. CDR3 sequence (DNA): TGCGGTTCAAGTTCGCCGGGACAGATCTACGAGCAGTACGTC. Translation gives CGSSSPGQIYEQYV.

This sequence joins TRBV21-1 and TRBJ1-3; TRBD1 is the table's D call and was not checked against the DNA. TRBV21-1 is a pseudogene segment. The CDR3 extends over 14 amino acids. Here the CDR3 reads CASTRQLRLDTIYF. DNA for the CDR3: TGTGCCAGCACCAGACAGCTCCGCTTAGACACCATATATTTT.

This clone was seen a single time. The CDR3 region has the DNA TGTGCCAGCTCACCAGCCACAGGGAATGAAGCTTTCTTT. Translated: CASSPATGNEAFF. The chain joins TRBV18 to TRBJ1-1; TRBD1 might be the D (6 bases). The CDR3 is 13 amino acids. Per germline, CDR1 KGHSH and CDR2 LQKENI. The V gene lost 2 bases and the J gene lost 7 bases, with 11 bases spanning the gap.